This passage covers 15 T cell receptor beta chains from one sample sequenced in a study of T cell responses to AZD1222 COVID-19 vaccine. The assay was immunoSEQ multiplex PCR, and TCRdb's table has in-frame clones only and misses some. Of 85,000 to 130,000 clones in the sample, 93% are singletons; the top ten hold around 4.7%. Sequenced here: peripheral blood, sampled on day 0 of AZD1222 vaccination. These receptors all come from an adult in good health.

The chain carries TRBV3-1 (or the pseudogene TRBV3-2) and TRBJ1-2, with 9 nucleotides matching TRBD1. J was trimmed by 2 bases and V by 3 bases; bases with no gene match: 4. Per germline, CDR1 LGHDT and CDR2 YNNKEL (reference sequence). The CDR3 spans 15 residues. CDR3 loop: CASSQEQGANYGYTF. The CDR3 nucleotides read TGTGCCAGCAGCCAGGAACAGGGGGCCAACTATGGCTACACCTTC.

This sequence joins TRBV2 and TRBJ1-4; D gene ambiguous. The CDR3 is made up of 13 amino acids. Germline V gene sequence: CDR1 SNHLY, CDR2 FYNNEI. V was clipped by 7 bases and J by 5 bases, with 11 bases between them. The CDR3 loop reads CASTPNPNEKLFF. The CDR3 DNA reads as TGTGCCAGCACCCCGAACCCCAATGAAAAACTGTTTTTT.

This clone was detected only a few times. The gene calls are TRBV5-6 and TRBJ1-3; no definite D call. The CDR3 sequence is 15 residues long. The germline CDR1 and CDR2 sequences are SGHDT and YYEEEE. Trimming stripped 1 base from V and 4 bases from J, with 12 bases between. The DNA for the CDR3 is TGTGCCAGCAGCTTGCTGTCAGCCTTGGGAAACACCATATATTTT. This translates into CASSLLSALGNTIYF.

The genes are TRBV7-8 and TRBJ1-5; 8 bases agree with TRBD1. V lost 4 bases and J lost 13; bases outside the gene matches: 9. This CDR3 spans 13 amino acids. Germline V gene data show CDR1 as SGHVS and CDR2 as FQNEAQ. In nucleotides, the CDR3 is TGTGCCAGCAGCTACCTACAGGGGGGGCTTCAGCATTTT. Residues: CASSYLQGGLQHF.

CDR3 amino acids: CSVLTGEAFF. The DNA of the CDR3 is TGCAGCGTTTTAACAGGAGAAGCTTTCTTT. The V gene is TRBV29-1, the J gene TRBJ1-1; possibly TRBD1 for D (5 bases). Trimming cost V 5 bases and J 8 bases, with 9 bases left between them. The CDR3 has 10 residues. CDR1 is SQVTM and CDR2 is ANQGSEA in the germline V gene.

This clone was counted a single time. This rearrangement joins TRBV29-1 to TRBJ1-1; D is unresolved. This CDR3 spans 12 amino acids. V lost 5 bases and J lost 5, with 12 bases in between. Germline V lookup: CDR1 SQVTM, CDR2 ANQGSEA. CDR3: CSVRGIQTEAFF. For the CDR3, the DNA is TGCAGCGTTAGAGGGATCCAAACTGAAGCTTTCTTT.

The V gene is TRBV2, the J gene TRBJ2-7, with TRBD2 identical over 9 bases. Trimming took 6 bases from V and 7 from J; bases not matched to a gene: 7. CDR1 is SNHLY and CDR2 is FYNNEI in the germline V gene. The CDR3 totals 13 residues. Here the CDR3 reads CASSYGAGGEQYF. The CDR3 DNA reads as TGTGCCAGCAGCTATGGAGCGGGAGGAGAGCAGTACTTC.

The CDR3 here is CASSESGGGTAGILTDTQYF. The CDR3, as DNA: TGTGCCAGCAGTGAATCGGGGGGCGGGACCGCTGGGATTTTGACAGATACGCAGTATTTT. J is TRBJ2-3 and V is TRBV2; D is perhaps TRBD2 (7 bases). This CDR3 region has 20 residues. Deletions cut 2 bases from V and 3 bases from J, with 27 bases between. Germline assignment: CDR1 SNHLY and CDR2 FYNNEI.

This chain joins TRBV18 and TRBJ1-2; no definite D call. Per the germline V gene, CDR1 is KGHSH and CDR2 is LQKENI. This CDR3 has 14 amino acids. V was shortened by 0 bases and J by 4 bases, with 9 bases between the two germline ends. The CDR3 here is CASSPPPASYGYTF. In DNA, the CDR3 is TGTGCCAGCTCACCACCGCCCGCTTCCTATGGCTACACCTTC.

This sequence joins TRBV5-8 and TRBJ2-7, with 9 bases identical to TRBD1. The J segment lost 4 bases and the V segment lost 4 bases, leaving 9 bases of the junction unmatched. Germline V gives CDR1 SGHTS, CDR2 YDEGEE. The CDR3 is 15 residues long. CDR3 sequence: CASSRTGGLSYEQYF. DNA of the CDR3: TGTGCCAGCAGCCGAACAGGGGGCCTTTCTTACGAGCAGTACTTC.

In its sample, this clone was seen once. CDR3 region: CASIRDSNTEAFF. The CDR3, as DNA: TGTGCCAGCATAAGGGACTCGAACACTGAAGCTTTCTTT. This chain uses TRBV6-5 with TRBJ1-1, with D possibly being TRBD1 (5 bases). V was trimmed by 7 bases and J by 1 base, leaving 10 bases between them. Germline CDR1 is MNHEY and CDR2 is SVGAGI. This CDR3 region has 13 residues.

CDR3 sequence: CASSGQGDSPLHF. The DNA for the CDR3 is TGTGCCAGCAGTGGGCAGGGGGATTCACCCCTCCACTTT. V gene TRBV28 combines with J gene TRBJ1-6; 7 nucleotides agree with TRBD1. CDR3 length: 13 amino acids. J lost 8 bases, V lost 5 bases, and 3 bases had no gene match. Germline V gene data show CDR1 as MDHEN and CDR2 as SYDVKM.

The chain is built from TRBV6-6 and TRBJ1-3; 8 nucleotides agree with TRBD1. Losses at the gene ends were 5 bases for V and 2 bases for J; bases not matched to a gene: 5. Germline CDR1 and CDR2: MNHNY and SVGAGI (reference sequence). The CDR3 contains 15 residues. CDR3 nucleotide sequence: TGTGCCAGCAGTCGACAGGGGAGTCCTGGAAACACCATATATTTT. It specifies CASSRQGSPGNTIYF.

The rearrangement joins TRBV10-3 to TRBJ1-2; 11 positions match TRBD1. The V segment lost 10 bases and the J segment 8 bases; nucleotides outside the gene matches: 9. From germline, CDR1 is ENHRY and CDR2 SYGVKD. This CDR3 is 13 amino acids long. The CDR3 loop reads CATGGQGAGGYTF. The CDR3 region has the DNA TGTGCCACCGGAGGACAGGGGGCGGGCGGCTACACCTTC.

The J gene is TRBJ1-1, the V gene TRBV14; D is unresolved. Germline V gene sequence: CDR1 SGHDN, CDR2 FVKESK. V lost 3 bases to trimming and J lost 4 bases, with 21 bases between them. This CDR3 is built from 17 residues. The CDR3 protein is CASSHRHAMLRGTEAFF. The CDR3 region has the DNA TGTGCCAGCAGCCATCGACACGCGATGCTACGGGGCACTGAAGCTTTCTTT.